This T cell receptor (beta chain) was profiled in a study of post-analysis software for immune sequencing data. In regard to this clonotype: Its antigen is as yet unknown.

Germline assignment: CDR1 SGHTA and CDR2 FQGNSA. V was cut by 1 base and J by 3 bases, with 11 bases left in between. CDR3 length: 15 amino acids. Regarding the study as a whole: Patients showed TRBV5-6, TRBV5-1 and TRBV20-1 among 4 or 5 TRBV segments more frequent than in controls. Among multiple sclerosis patients, normalized Chao1 diversity was significantly below that of controls.

Unique molecular identifiers featured in each of the TCR beta cDNA libraries. Hundreds of thousands of cDNA molecules were obtained from roughly 1 to 10 million T cells. TCRdb processed the PCR reads anew with MiXCR; each CDR3 protein has one entry. This sample yields hundreds of thousands of distinct CDR3 sequences, of which roughly two fifths are seen a single time; 1.5% to 2% belongs to the top ten. Source material: blood. The source of this sequence is a girl aged 10 to 17 with multiple sclerosis. The chain carries TRBV7-2 and TRBJ2-3; D perhaps matches TRBD2 (5 bases). The CDR3 here is CASSLGQSGTDTQYF. The DNA for the CDR3 is TGTGCCAGCAGCTTAGGCCAGTCGGGGACAGATACGCAGTATTTT.